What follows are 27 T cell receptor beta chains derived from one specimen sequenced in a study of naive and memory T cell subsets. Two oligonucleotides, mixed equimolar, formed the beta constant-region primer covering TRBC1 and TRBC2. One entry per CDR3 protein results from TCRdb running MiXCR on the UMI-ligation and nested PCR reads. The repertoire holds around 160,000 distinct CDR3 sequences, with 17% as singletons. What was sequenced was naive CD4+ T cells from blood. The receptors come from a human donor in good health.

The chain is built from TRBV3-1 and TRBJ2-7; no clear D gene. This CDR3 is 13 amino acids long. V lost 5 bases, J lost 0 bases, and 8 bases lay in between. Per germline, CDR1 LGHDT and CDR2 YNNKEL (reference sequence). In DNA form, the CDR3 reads TGTGCCAGCAGCTCTCGACACTCCTACGAGCAGTACTTC. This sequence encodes CASSSRHSYEQYF.

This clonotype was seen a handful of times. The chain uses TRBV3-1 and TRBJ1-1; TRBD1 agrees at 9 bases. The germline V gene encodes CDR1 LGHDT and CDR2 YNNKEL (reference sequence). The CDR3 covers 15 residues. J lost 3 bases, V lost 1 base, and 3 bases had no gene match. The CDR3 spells CASSQVTGGDTEAFF. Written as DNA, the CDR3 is TGTGCCAGCAGCCAAGTGACAGGGGGTGACACTGAAGCTTTCTTT.

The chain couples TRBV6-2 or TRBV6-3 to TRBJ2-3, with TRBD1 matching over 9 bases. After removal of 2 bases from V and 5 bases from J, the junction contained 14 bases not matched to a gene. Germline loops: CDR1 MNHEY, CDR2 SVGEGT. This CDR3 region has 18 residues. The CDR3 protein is CASSYTIRDRASRDTQYF. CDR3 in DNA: TGTGCCAGCAGTTACACGATCCGGGACAGGGCATCGAGAGATACGCAGTATTTT.

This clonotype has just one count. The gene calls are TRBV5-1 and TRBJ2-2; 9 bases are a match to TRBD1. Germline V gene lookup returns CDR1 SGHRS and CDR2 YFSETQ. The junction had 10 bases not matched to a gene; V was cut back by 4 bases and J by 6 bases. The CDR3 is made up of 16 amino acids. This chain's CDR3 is CASSRRTGEVSGELFF. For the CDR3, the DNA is TGCGCCAGCAGCCGCAGGACAGGGGAGGTCTCCGGGGAGCTGTTTTTT.

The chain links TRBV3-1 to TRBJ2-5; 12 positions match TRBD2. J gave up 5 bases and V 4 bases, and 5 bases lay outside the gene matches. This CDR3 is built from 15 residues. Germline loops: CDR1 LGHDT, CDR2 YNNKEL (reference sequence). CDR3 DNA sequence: TGTGCCAGCAGCCTGTGGACTAGCGGGAAGGAGACCCAGTACTTC. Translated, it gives CASSLWTSGKETQYF.

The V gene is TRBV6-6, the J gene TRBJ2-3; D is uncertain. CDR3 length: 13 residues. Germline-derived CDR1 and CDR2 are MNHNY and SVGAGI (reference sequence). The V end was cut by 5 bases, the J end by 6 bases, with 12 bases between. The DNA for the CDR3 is TGTGCCAGCAGTCAACCAACCCCGGATACGCAGTATTTT. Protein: CASSQPTPDTQYF.

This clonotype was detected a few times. Written as DNA, the CDR3 is TGTGCCAGCAGTCAACGTGGACAGGCCTACGAGCAGTACTTC. This sequence encodes CASSQRGQAYEQYF. This chain joins TRBV2 and TRBJ2-7; 7 positions match TRBD1. CDR1 is SNHLY, CDR2 FYNNEI, per germline. The V and J ends lost 5 bases and 2 bases, in that order; junction bases with no gene match: 6. The CDR3 spans 14 residues.

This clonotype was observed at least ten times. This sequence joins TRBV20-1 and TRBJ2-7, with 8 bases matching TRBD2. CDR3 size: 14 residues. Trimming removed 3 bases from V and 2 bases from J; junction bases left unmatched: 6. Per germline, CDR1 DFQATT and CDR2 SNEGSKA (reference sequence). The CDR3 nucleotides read TGCAGTGCTAGGTCACTAGCGGAAACCTACGAGCAGTACTTC. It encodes CSARSLAETYEQYF.

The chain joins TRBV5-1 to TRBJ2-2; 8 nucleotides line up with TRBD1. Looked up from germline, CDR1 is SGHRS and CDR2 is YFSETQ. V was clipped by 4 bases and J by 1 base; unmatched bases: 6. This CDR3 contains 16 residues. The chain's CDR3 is CASSPRTGGNTGELFF. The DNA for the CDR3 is TGCGCCAGCAGCCCGCGAACAGGGGGGAACACCGGGGAGCTGTTTTTT.

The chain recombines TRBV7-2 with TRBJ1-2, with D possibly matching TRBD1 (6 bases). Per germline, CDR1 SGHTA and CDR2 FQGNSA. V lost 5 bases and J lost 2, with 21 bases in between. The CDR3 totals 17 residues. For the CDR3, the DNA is TGTGCCAGCAGCCCCAGAGGTCTCCAGGGGACGAACTATGGCTACACCTTC. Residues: CASSPRGLQGTNYGYTF.

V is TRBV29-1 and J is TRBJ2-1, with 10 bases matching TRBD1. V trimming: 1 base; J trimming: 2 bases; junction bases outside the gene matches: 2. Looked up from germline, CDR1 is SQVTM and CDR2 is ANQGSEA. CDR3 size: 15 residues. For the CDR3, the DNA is TGCAGCGTTGAAGGGGGGACAGGGGCCTACAATGAGCAGTTCTTC. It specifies CSVEGGTGAYNEQFF.

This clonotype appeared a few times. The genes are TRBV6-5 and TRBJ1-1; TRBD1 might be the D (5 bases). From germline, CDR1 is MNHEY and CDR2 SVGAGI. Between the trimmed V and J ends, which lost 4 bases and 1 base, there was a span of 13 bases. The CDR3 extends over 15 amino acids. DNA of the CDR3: TGTGCCAGCAGTTGGATGGGGCCTGGGAACACTGAAGCTTTCTTT. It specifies CASSWMGPGNTEAFF.

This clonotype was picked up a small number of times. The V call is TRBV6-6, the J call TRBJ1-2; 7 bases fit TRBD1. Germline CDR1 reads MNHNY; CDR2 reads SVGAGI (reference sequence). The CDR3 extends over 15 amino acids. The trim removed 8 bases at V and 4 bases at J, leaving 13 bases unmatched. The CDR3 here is CASRTDTTGSYGYTF. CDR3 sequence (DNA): TGTGCCAGCCGAACCGATACGACAGGGTCCTATGGCTACACCTTC.

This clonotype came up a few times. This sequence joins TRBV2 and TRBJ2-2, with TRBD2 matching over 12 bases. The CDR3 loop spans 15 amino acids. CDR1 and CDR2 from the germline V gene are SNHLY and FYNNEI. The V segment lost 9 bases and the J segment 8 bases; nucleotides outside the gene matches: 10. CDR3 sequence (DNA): TGTGCCAGTAAAATAACGACTAGCGGGAGTGGGGAGCTGTTTTTT. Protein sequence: CASKITTSGSGELFF.

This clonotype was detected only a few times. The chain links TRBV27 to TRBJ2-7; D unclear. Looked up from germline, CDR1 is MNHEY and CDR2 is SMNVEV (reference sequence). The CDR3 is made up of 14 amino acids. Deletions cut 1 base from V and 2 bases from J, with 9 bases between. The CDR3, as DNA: TGTGCCAGCAGTTTATTAGAAGGGCCCTACGAGCAGTACTTC. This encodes CASSLLEGPYEQYF.

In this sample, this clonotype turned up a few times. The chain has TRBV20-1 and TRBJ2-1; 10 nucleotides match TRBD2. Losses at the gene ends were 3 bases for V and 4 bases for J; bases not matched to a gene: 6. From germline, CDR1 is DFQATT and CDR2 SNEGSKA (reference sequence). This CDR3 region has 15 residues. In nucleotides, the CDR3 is TGCAGTGCTAGCTACGGGACTAGCGTGTACAATGAGCAGTTCTTC. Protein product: CSASYGTSVYNEQFF.

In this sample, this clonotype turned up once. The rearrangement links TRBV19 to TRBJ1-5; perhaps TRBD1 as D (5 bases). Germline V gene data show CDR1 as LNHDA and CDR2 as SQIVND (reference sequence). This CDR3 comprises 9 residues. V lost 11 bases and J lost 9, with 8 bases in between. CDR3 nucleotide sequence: TGTGCCGGGGGGAGGCCCCAGCATTTT. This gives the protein CAGGRPQHF.

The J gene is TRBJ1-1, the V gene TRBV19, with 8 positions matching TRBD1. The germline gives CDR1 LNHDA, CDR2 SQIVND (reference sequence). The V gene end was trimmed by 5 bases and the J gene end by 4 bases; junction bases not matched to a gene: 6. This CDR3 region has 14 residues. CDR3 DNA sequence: TGTGCCAGTAGTCCTCAAACAGGGGGCACTGAAGCTTTCTTT. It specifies CASSPQTGGTEAFF. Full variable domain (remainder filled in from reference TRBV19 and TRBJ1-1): DGGITQSPKYLFRKEGQNVTLSCEQNLNHDAMYWYRQDPGQGLRLIYYSQIVNDFQKGDIAEGYSVSREKKESFPLTVTSAQKNPTAFYLCASSPQTGGTEAFFGQGTRLTVV.

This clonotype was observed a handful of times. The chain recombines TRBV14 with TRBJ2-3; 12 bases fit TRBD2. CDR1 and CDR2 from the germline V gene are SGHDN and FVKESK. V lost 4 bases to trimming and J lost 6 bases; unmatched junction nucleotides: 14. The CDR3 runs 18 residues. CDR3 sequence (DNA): TGTGCCAGCAGCCCAAGAGGTGGACTAGCGGGGCTGGCGGATACGCAGTATTTT. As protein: CASSPRGGLAGLADTQYF.

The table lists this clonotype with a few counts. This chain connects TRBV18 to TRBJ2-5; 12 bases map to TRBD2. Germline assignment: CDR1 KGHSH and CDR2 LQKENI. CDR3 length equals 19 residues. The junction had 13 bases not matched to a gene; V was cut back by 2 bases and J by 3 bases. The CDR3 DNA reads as TGTGCCAGCTCACCATTACTAGCGGGAGGATCCGATCGAGAAGAGACCCAGTACTTC. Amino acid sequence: CASSPLLAGGSDREETQYF.

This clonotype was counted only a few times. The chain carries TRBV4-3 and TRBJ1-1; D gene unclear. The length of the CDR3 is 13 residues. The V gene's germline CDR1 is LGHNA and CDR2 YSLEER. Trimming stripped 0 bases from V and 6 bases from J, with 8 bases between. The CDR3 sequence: CASSQEIGAEAFF. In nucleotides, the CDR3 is TGCGCCAGCAGCCAAGAGATTGGGGCTGAAGCTTTCTTT.

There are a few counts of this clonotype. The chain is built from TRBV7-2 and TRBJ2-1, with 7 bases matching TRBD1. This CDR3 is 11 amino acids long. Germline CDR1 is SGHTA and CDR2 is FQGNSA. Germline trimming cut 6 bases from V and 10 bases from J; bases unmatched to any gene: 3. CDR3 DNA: TGTGCCAGCAGACTACAGGGGGAGCAGTTCTTC. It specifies CASRLQGEQFF. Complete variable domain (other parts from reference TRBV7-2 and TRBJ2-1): GAGVSQSPSNKVTEKGKDVELRCDPISGHTALYWYRQSLGQGLEFLIYFQGNSAPDKSGLPSDRFSAERTGGSVSTLTIQRTQQEDSAVYLCASRLQGEQFFGPGTRLTVL.

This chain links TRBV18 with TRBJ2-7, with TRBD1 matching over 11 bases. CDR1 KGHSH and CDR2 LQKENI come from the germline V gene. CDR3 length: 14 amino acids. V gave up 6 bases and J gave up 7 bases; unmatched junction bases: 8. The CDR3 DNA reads TGTGCCAGCTCGCCGGGACAGGGGGTTAAAGAGCAGTACTTC. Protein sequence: CASSPGQGVKEQYF.

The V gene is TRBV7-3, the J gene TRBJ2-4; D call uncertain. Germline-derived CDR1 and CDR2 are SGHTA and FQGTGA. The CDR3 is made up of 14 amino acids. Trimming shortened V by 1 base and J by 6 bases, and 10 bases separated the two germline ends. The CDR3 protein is CASSLNRDLNIQYF. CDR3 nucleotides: TGTGCCAGCAGCTTAAATCGCGACCTAAACATTCAGTACTTC.

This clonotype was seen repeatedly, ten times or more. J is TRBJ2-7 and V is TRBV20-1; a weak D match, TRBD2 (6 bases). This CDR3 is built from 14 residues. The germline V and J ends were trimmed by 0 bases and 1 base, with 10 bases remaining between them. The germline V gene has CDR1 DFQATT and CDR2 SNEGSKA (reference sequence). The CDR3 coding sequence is TGCAGTGCTAGAGAAGTAGCGGATTCCTACGAGCAGTACTTC. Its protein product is CSAREVADSYEQYF.

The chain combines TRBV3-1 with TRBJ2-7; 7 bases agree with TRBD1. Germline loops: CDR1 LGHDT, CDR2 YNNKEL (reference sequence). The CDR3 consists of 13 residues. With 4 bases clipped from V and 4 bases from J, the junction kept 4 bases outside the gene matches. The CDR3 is CASSRQGEYEQYF. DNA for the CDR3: TGTGCCAGCAGCCGGCAGGGGGAATACGAGCAGTACTTC.

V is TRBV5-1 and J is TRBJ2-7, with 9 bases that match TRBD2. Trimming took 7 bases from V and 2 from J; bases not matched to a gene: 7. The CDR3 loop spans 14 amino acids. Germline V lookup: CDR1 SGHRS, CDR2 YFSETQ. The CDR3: CASARLAAPYEQYF. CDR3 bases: TGCGCCAGCGCCAGACTAGCGGCTCCCTACGAGCAGTACTTC.